One sample yielded the 10 T cell receptor beta chains listed below, sequenced in a study of cytomegalovirus exposure and HLA in healthy donors. The PCR had 60 Vbeta and 13 Jbeta primers. Libraries were prepared by immunoSEQ multiplex PCR; TCRdb keeps only in-frame clonotypes and omits some of them. The table records more than 150,000 clones, about four fifths of them present only once. The sequenced sample consisted of PBMCs. The source is a woman in her thirties in good health and CMV-seronegative.

This sequence joins TRBV6-6 and TRBJ2-2; TRBD2 agrees at 7 bases. The J segment lost 5 bases and the V segment lost 2 bases, leaving 8 bases of the junction unmatched. Germline loops: CDR1 MNHNY, CDR2 SVGAGI (reference sequence). The CDR3 sequence is 16 residues long. CDR3 sequence reads: CASSYRPAGRTGELFF. The CDR3 coding sequence is TGTGCCAGCAGTTACCGTCCAGCGGGGCGGACCGGGGAGCTGTTTTTT.

The chain is built from TRBV5-1 and TRBJ2-3, with D perhaps matching TRBD1 (5 bases). Germline CDR1 SGHRS, CDR2 YFSETQ. Trimming removed 0 bases from V and 1 base from J, with 6 bases in between. The CDR3 covers 14 residues. The CDR3 nucleotides are TGCGCCAGCAGCTTGGGCAGGGGCACAGATACGCAGTATTTT. Its protein is CASSLGRGTDTQYF.

CDR3 sequence: CATSKTGFGEQFF. The CDR3 DNA reads as TGCGCCACCTCGAAGACAGGTTTCGGGGAGCAGTTCTTC. The J gene is TRBJ2-1, the V gene TRBV10-1; tentatively, D is TRBD1 (6 bases). Trimming took 10 bases from V and 10 from J, leaving 20 bases between them. In germline, CDR1 is WNHNN, CDR2 SYGVQD (reference sequence). This CDR3 spans 13 amino acids.

The rearrangement joins TRBV7-2 to TRBJ2-5, with 10 bases fitting TRBD2. Unmatched junction bases numbered 11, after V lost 5 bases and J lost 5 bases. The CDR3 has 16 residues. Germline CDR1 reads SGHTA; CDR2 reads FQGNSA. CDR3 DNA: TGTGCCAGCAGCCTAGGGGTCAGCGGGGGGGCCGAGACCCAGTACTTC. It codes for CASSLGVSGGAETQYF.

The V gene is TRBV19, the J gene TRBJ1-6; TRBD1 is a possible D gene (5 bases). The germline CDR1 and CDR2 sequences are LNHDA and SQIVND (reference sequence). Trimming pared 3 bases from V and 10 bases from J, leaving 19 bases between. The CDR3 has 16 residues. Here the CDR3 DNA reads TGTGCCAGTAGTATCACAGCGGGGGTTGGTGAATCACCCCTCCACTTT. Translating gives CASSITAGVGESPLHF. The variable domain in full, completed from reference TRBV19 and TRBJ1-6, reads DGGITQSPKYLFRKEGQNVTLSCEQNLNHDAMYWYRQDPGQGLRLIYYSQIVNDFQKGDIAEGYSVSREKKESFPLTVTSAQKNPTAFYLCASSITAGVGESPLHFGNGTRLTVT.

V gene TRBV5-3 combines with J gene TRBJ1-5, with D perhaps TRBD1 (6 bases). TRBV5-3 is an open reading frame, and its role is uncertain. The CDR3 has 16 residues. With 4 bases removed from V and 0 bases from J, the gap between germline ends came to 14 bases. The CDR3 reads CARSADPGDSNQPQHF. The CDR3 DNA follows: TGTGCCAGAAGCGCTGATCCAGGGGATAGCAATCAGCCCCAGCATTTT.

V and J are TRBV18 and TRBJ2-1; TRBD2 aligns across 7 bases. The ends lost 4 bases at V and 3 bases at J; junction bases unmatched: 15. Germline CDR1 KGHSH, CDR2 LQKENI. The CDR3 consists of 18 residues. Here the CDR3 reads CASSLARQGAGFYNEQFF. Here the CDR3 DNA reads TGTGCCAGCTCACTCGCGCGCCAGGGAGCGGGGTTCTACAATGAGCAGTTCTTC.

This chain links TRBV9 with TRBJ1-6; a possible D gene is TRBD1 (5 bases). Germline CDR1 reads SGDLS; CDR2 reads YYNGEE. V dropped 4 bases and J dropped 4 bases, with 6 bases sitting between them. The CDR3 runs 13 residues. For the CDR3, the DNA is TGTGCCAGCAGCAGGGGTTATAATTCACCCCTCCACTTT. It specifies CASSRGYNSPLHF.

The DNA of the CDR3 is TGTGCCAGCAGCTACGCTCAGGGCCGTGGTAGGAACGAGCAGTACTTC. Translating gives CASSYAQGRGRNEQYF. The chain employs TRBV7-6 and TRBJ2-7; D may be TRBD1 (5 bases). V lost 4 bases and J 5 bases, leaving 21 bases between the germline ends. The germline gives CDR1 SGHVS, CDR2 FNYEAQ. The CDR3 extends over 16 amino acids. Looking up the rest from reference TRBV7-6 and TRBJ2-7 gives the full variable domain: GAGVSQSPRYKVTKRGQDVALRCDPISGHVSLYWYRQALGQGPEFLTYFNYEAQQDKSGLPNDRFSAERPEGSISTLTIQRTEQRDSAMYRCASSYAQGRGRNEQYFGPGTRLTVT.

V gene TRBV5-1 combines with J gene TRBJ2-5, with D maybe TRBD2 (7 bases). The ends were cut back, 0 bases at V and 4 bases at J, with 13 bases in the middle. This CDR3 comprises 15 residues. Germline-derived CDR1 and CDR2 are SGHRS and YFSETQ. The CDR3 region has the DNA TGCGCCAGCAGCTTGGGTGGGGGGGCCCCAGAGACCCAGTACTTC. Translating gives CASSLGGGAPETQYF.